The 11 T cell receptor beta chains given below trace back to one sample, sequenced in a study of T cell changes during pregnancy in multiple sclerosis (dated by TCRdb to between 2019 and 2020). Libraries were made using the immunoSEQ multiplex PCR assay. As stored in TCRdb, this immuneACCESS dataset retains in-frame rearrangements with V and J assigned. A fraction of the clones does not appear; measured against another copy, unresolved V genes explain less than half of the discrepancy, and the remainder lacks a known reason. Counted in this sample were tens of thousands of clones; around 90% of them appeared once. The ten largest clones take up approximately 0.35% of the sample. Sequencing used CD4+ T cells from peripheral blood mononuclear cells, obtained after pregnancy. These receptors all come from a female donor in good health, enrolled as a control in a pregnancy study.

This clone has just one count. J is TRBJ1-2 and V is TRBV7-9; 7 nucleotides match TRBD1. V lost 3 bases and J lost 8; bases outside the gene matches: 3. Germline CDR1 and CDR2: SEHNR and FQNEAQ (reference sequence). The CDR3 length is 12 residues. CDR3 amino acids: CASSFDRDGYTF. Here the CDR3 DNA reads TGTGCCAGCAGCTTCGACAGGGACGGCTACACCTTC.

The chain links TRBV30 to TRBJ2-3; tentatively, D is TRBD1 (5 bases). The CDR3 extends over 13 amino acids. The V and J ends lost 3 bases and 5 bases respectively, with 12 bases between them. CDR1 is GTSNPN, CDR2 SVGIG, per germline (reference sequence). The DNA of the CDR3 is TGTGCCTGGAGGGCACAGGTGGGAGATACGCAGTATTTT. Translation gives CAWRAQVGDTQYF. The full variable domain, its missing parts supplied by reference TRBV30 and TRBJ2-3, is SQTIHQWPATLVQPVGSPLSLECTVEGTSNPNLYWYRQAAGRGLQLLFYSVGIGQISSEVPQNLSASRPQDRQFILSSKKLLLSDSGFYLCAWRAQVGDTQYFGPGTRLTVL.

The chain recombines TRBV18 with TRBJ1-1; TRBD1 matches 7 bases. The CDR3 is made up of 15 amino acids. V lost 3 bases, J lost 0 bases, and 4 bases stayed unmatched. Germline CDR1 is KGHSH and CDR2 is LQKENI. CDR3 in amino acids: CASSPGQTMNTEAFF. CDR3 nucleotides: TGTGCCAGCTCACCGGGACAGACAATGAACACTGAAGCTTTCTTT.

The chain links TRBV27 to TRBJ2-5; 9 bases map to TRBD2. Germline trimming cut 0 bases from V and 4 bases from J; bases unmatched to any gene: 3. CDR1 MNHEY and CDR2 SMNVEV come from the germline V gene (reference sequence). CDR3 length: 15 amino acids. The CDR3 here is CASSLSGLAIETQYF. The CDR3 DNA sequence: TGTGCCAGCAGTTTATCTGGACTAGCGATAGAGACCCAGTACTTC.

The chain combines TRBV2 with TRBJ2-7, with a possible D match to TRBD1 (5 bases). The V and J ends lost 3 bases and 6 bases respectively, with 18 bases between them. The length of the CDR3 is 15 residues. Germline assignment: CDR1 SNHLY and CDR2 FYNNEI. The DNA for the CDR3 is TGTGCCAGCAGTGATAAGGGGCGAAATGGGGCCGAGCAGTACTTC. Protein: CASSDKGRNGAEQYF.

This sequence joins TRBV10-3 and TRBJ1-4; D is uncertain. V lost 6 bases and J lost 3, with 8 bases in between. The CDR3 covers 13 residues. Germline V gene data show CDR1 as ENHRY and CDR2 as SYGVKD. CDR3 residues: CAIRGGSNEKLFF. As DNA, the CDR3 is TGTGCCATCAGGGGAGGGTCTAATGAAAAACTGTTTTTT.

The chain uses TRBV7-2 and TRBJ1-6; TRBD1 matches 8 bases. Per germline, CDR1 SGHTA and CDR2 FQGNSA. The CDR3 totals 15 residues. The J segment lost 7 bases and the V segment lost 4 bases, leaving 6 bases of the junction unmatched. The CDR3 loop is CASSSQGAGNSPLHF. CDR3 nucleotides: TGTGCCAGCAGCTCCCAGGGGGCGGGGAATTCACCCCTCCACTTT.

V usage is TRBV19 and J usage is TRBJ2-7; 8 bases line up with TRBD1. The CDR3 contains 14 residues. Germline trimming cut 6 bases from V and 1 base from J; bases unmatched to any gene: 5. In germline, CDR1 is LNHDA, CDR2 SQIVND (reference sequence). The CDR3 DNA is TGTGCCAGTAGGCCGGGACAGGAGTCCTACGAGCAGTACTTC. Its translation: CASRPGQESYEQYF.

The chain recombines TRBV2 with TRBJ1-2; 9 bases align to TRBD1. The germline V gene has CDR1 SNHLY and CDR2 FYNNEI. CDR3 length equals 13 residues. V shed 4 bases and J 5 bases; nucleotides not matched to a gene: 2. CDR3 sequence: CASSGDREYGYTF. The CDR3 nucleotides are TGTGCCAGCAGTGGGGACAGGGAGTATGGCTACACCTTC.

The chain couples TRBV6-1 to TRBJ2-1, with unresolved D. The germline V and J ends were trimmed by 6 bases and 12 bases, with 12 bases remaining between them. The CDR3 has 11 residues. CDR1 is MNHNS, CDR2 SASEGT, per germline. The chain's CDR3 is CASSSMMAQFF. The CDR3 nucleotides are TGTGCCAGCAGCTCGATGATGGCGCAGTTCTTC.

The chain employs TRBV19 and TRBJ1-2; 8 bases are a match to TRBD1. CDR3 size: 14 residues. Germline V gene data show CDR1 as LNHDA and CDR2 as SQIVND (reference sequence). After removal of 7 bases from V and 3 bases from J, the junction contained 7 bases not matched to a gene. Here the CDR3 reads CASTRDRWDYGYTF. The DNA for the CDR3 is TGTGCCAGTACCAGGGACAGGTGGGACTATGGCTACACCTTC.